The source of this T cell receptor beta chain is a study of vaccination and CD4 T cells after COVID-19. The germline V gene encodes CDR1 SQVTM and CDR2 ANQGSEA. This CDR3 comprises 12 residues. Trimming removed 6 bases from V and 1 base from J; junction bases left unmatched: 2. This clonotype appeared a few times. Its antigen is not identified. The time point: late sampling 161 to 241 days after vaccination in a few convalescent patients. Described treatment: approximately nine-day PBMC culture with coronavirus spike peptide pools or control peptides (ViraFEST assay). With the Oncomine TCR Beta short-read assay, DNA from cultured CD4+ T cells was sequenced. TCRdb re-analysed the PCR reads in MiXCR, keeping a single row per CDR3 protein. This table holds under 25,000 distinct CDR3 sequences, 35% found once.

This clonotype was obtained from a human donor who had recovered from COVID-19. The chain uses TRBV29-1 and TRBJ1-2; 7 nucleotides agree with TRBD1. This specimen consisted of CD4+ T cells from blood, cultured in vitro, obtained about 7 months after SARS-CoV-2 vaccination. The CDR3 here is CSVRDSNYGYTF. CDR3 coding DNA: TGCAGCGTGAGGGACAGTAACTATGGCTACACCTTC. The full variable domain, with the rest looked up from reference TRBV29-1 and TRBJ1-2, is SAVISQKPSRDICQRGTSLTIQCQVDSQVTMMFWYRQQPGQSLTLIATANQGSEATYESGFVIDKFPISRPNLTFSTLTVSNMSPEDSSIYLCSVRDSNYGYTFGSGTRLTVV.